This T cell receptor beta chain was retrieved from a study of blood T cell repertoires in COVID-19. Study-wide context: Acute and convalescent COVID-19 specimens originated in the United States, Italy and Spain.

Participant reports of clinical history set cohort assignment. Recovery among Cohort 3 donors was established by two negative PCRs, clearance, or symptom resolution. Authors' data handling: Cell counts per sample came from amplifying reference gene primers. Profiling relied on immunoSEQ multiplex PCR, and the TCRdb table lists in-frame clones only, not all of them. For V, J and clone size, that table is used; D and trimming come from the DNA. The sample consists of about 180,000 clones, roughly 88% of them appearing once. The sample consisted of PBMCs or T cells enriched from blood (not recorded which). This TCR derives from a woman in her 30s who had recovered from COVID-19.

In nucleotides, the CDR3 is TGTGCCAGCAGCTTAGGGCAGATAAATGAAAAACTGTTTTTT. It encodes CASSLGQINEKLFF. The V gene is TRBV7-9, the J gene TRBJ1-4; D call uncertain. The CDR3 extends over 14 amino acids. CDR1 SEHNR and CDR2 FQNEAQ come from the germline V gene (reference sequence). The V gene lost 1 base and the J gene lost 5 bases, with 8 bases spanning the gap.